Sequencing of this TCR beta chain was carried out in a study of control samples from healthy donors and cancer patients. Assay: immunoSEQ multiplex PCR; the TCRdb copy retains only in-frame clones and omits some. This table has more than 85,000 clones, roughly 90% appearing once. Germline V CDR1 and CDR2: LGHDT, YNNKEL (reference sequence). Deletions cut 1 base from V and 1 base from J, with 14 bases between. This CDR3 spans 16 amino acids. Sequencing was performed on PBMCs. The V call is TRBV3-1 (or the pseudogene TRBV3-2), the J call TRBJ2-7, with no clear D. The clonotype originates from a woman aged 55-70 years with lung cancer. For the CDR3, the DNA is TGTGCCAGCAGCCAAGGGCCCCCGGGCTTTTCCTACGAGCAGTACTTC. Residues: CASSQGPPGFSYEQYF.